This T cell receptor (beta chain) came from a study of identifying expanded T cells in peripheral blood. General study points: Clone count variance between approximately 2-week samples rose with total template count. Roughly 1.2 clones differed between technical replicates, versus approximately 16 and 19 over time.

Germline values: CDR1 MNHEY, CDR2 SMNVEV (reference sequence). There are 18 residues in the CDR3. Healthy donors had no documented immune events, such as infections, while sampled. Produced via immunoSEQ multiplex PCR; TCRdb's table is partial and in-frame only. Found here are about 85,000 clones, 75% to 90% of them singletons; the top ten hold 2.8%. Comment on this clone: The antigen is not known.

This clonotype was sampled from a person aged 18-69 years in good health. The sequenced sample consisted of blood. J is TRBJ2-5 and V is TRBV27; 13 positions match TRBD2. The J call may be wrong; the DNA end is better matched by TRBJ2-7. As DNA, the CDR3 is TGTGCCAGCAGTCCTCCGCCACTAGCGGGGGGGCATGTTTACGAGCAGTACTTC. It specifies CASSPPPLAGGHVYEQYF.